This T cell receptor beta chain emerged from a study of early T cells in non-severe SARS-CoV-2 infection. Study context: The sequenced material was bulk RNA from unsorted whole blood, and its chains were unpaired.

Germline-derived CDR1 and CDR2 are MNHEY and SMNVEV (reference sequence). V gave up 6 bases and J gave up 4 bases; unmatched junction bases: 8. There are 14 residues in the CDR3. This clonotype was found many times. Individual cDNA molecules were tagged with unique molecular identifiers, the study reported. MiXCR, applied by TCRdb to the 5' RACE reads, yields one record per CDR3 protein. The sample consists of about 36,000 distinct CDR3 sequences, around 4% of them appearing once. This chain joins TRBV27 and TRBJ2-7; 8 bases align to TRBD2. The sequence came from an adult who was a healthcare worker with PCR-confirmed SARS-CoV-2 infection or an uninfected control (not recorded which). The material sequenced was whole blood. The CDR3, as DNA: TGTGCCAGCAGCCCACCCGGGAGGGTGTACGAGCAGTACTTC. As protein: CASSPPGRVYEQYF.